The 18 T cell receptor beta chains listed next were all sequenced from one sample in a study of blood T cell repertoires in COVID-19. Only in-frame clones appear in the TCRdb table, and some are missing; sequencing was by immunoSEQ multiplex PCR. The sample records 360,000 or so clones, around four fifths being singletons. Source material: PBMCs or T cells enriched from blood (not recorded which). The origin of the receptors is a woman aged 50 to 65 who had recovered from COVID-19.

The chain couples TRBV2 to TRBJ1-5; a possible D gene is TRBD1 (5 bases). Trimming shortened V by 6 bases and J by 7 bases, and 13 bases separated the two germline ends. The CDR3 runs 13 residues. Germline-derived CDR1 and CDR2 are SNHLY and FYNNEI. The CDR3 loop is CASRIRAKQPQHF. Written as DNA, the CDR3 is TGTGCCAGCAGGATCAGGGCGAAACAGCCCCAGCATTTT.

This clone was counted a few times. This chain links TRBV5-6 with TRBJ1-2; D gene unclear. The germline gives CDR1 SGHDT, CDR2 YYEEEE. CDR3 length equals 15 residues. V dropped 1 base and J dropped 0 bases, with 10 bases sitting between them. CDR3 in DNA: TGTGCCAGCAGCTTGTTTGCGGAAGCTAACTATGGCTACACCTTC. Translation: CASSLFAEANYGYTF.

The chain uses TRBV30 and TRBJ2-3, with 7 bases lining up with TRBD2. This CDR3 contains 17 residues. Looked up from germline, CDR1 is GTSNPN and CDR2 is SVGIG (reference sequence). J was trimmed by 0 bases and V by 0 bases; bases with no gene match: 9. In DNA form, the CDR3 reads TGTGCCTGGAGTGTACCGCAAGCGGGGCCTAGCACAGATACGCAGTATTTT. Protein: CAWSVPQAGPSTDTQYF.

The rearrangement links TRBV19 to TRBJ1-6, with a possible D match to TRBD1 (6 bases). Trimming cost V 3 bases and J 12 bases, with 21 bases left between them. Germline V gene data show CDR1 as LNHDA and CDR2 as SQIVND (reference sequence). The CDR3 runs to 16 residues. In DNA form, the CDR3 reads TGTGCCAGTAGTATTCTCTCTGGACAGCTCGGAGAACCCCTCCACTTT. It yields the protein CASSILSGQLGEPLHF.

V and J are TRBV18 and TRBJ1-1; no reliable D call. The V and J ends lost 0 bases and 1 base respectively, with 3 bases between them. The germline V gene encodes CDR1 KGHSH and CDR2 LQKENI. The CDR3 has 13 amino acids. The CDR3 loop reads CASSPPQNTEAFF. The CDR3 nucleotides are TGTGCCAGCTCACCACCTCAGAACACTGAAGCTTTCTTT. Full variable domain (outside the CDR3, taken from reference TRBV18 and TRBJ1-1): NAGVMQNPRHLVRRRGQEARLRCSPMKGHSHVYWYRQLPEEGLKFMVYLQKENIIDESGMPKERFSAEFPKEGPSILRIQQVVRGDSAAYFCASSPPQNTEAFFGQGTRLTVV.

The count of this clone is one. The genes are TRBV6-1 and TRBJ1-5; 8 bases match TRBD1. J gave up 1 base and V 1 base, and 6 bases lay outside the gene matches. Per germline, CDR1 MNHNS and CDR2 SASEGT. The CDR3 runs 17 residues. The CDR3 DNA reads as TGTGCCAGCAGTGAAGGTACCTCAGGGGGCAGCAATCAGCCCCAGCATTTT. Protein product: CASSEGTSGGSNQPQHF.

This clone was counted once. The chain is built from TRBV6-5 and TRBJ1-2; D remains unclear. The CDR3 runs to 14 residues. Trimming took 5 bases from V and 7 from J, leaving 17 bases between them. Germline lookup yields CDR1 MNHEY and CDR2 SVGAGI. The CDR3: CASSPPGEAGGYTF. CDR3 nucleotides: TGTGCCAGCAGTCCCCCGGGTGAGGCGGGTGGCTACACCTTC.

CDR3 region: CASSARGSGRSGANVLTF. The CDR3 nucleotides read TGTGCCAGCAGTGCCCGAGGTAGCGGGAGGTCTGGGGCCAACGTCCTGACTTTC. V usage is TRBV2 and J usage is TRBJ2-6, with 10 bases lining up with TRBD2. V shed 4 bases and J 1 base; nucleotides not matched to a gene: 7. The CDR3 contains 18 residues. Per germline, CDR1 SNHLY and CDR2 FYNNEI.

The rearrangement uses TRBV27 and TRBJ2-3; tentatively, D is TRBD2 (5 bases). V shed 3 bases and J shed 5 bases, with 15 bases lying between them. Germline CDR1 reads MNHEY; CDR2 reads SMNVEV (reference sequence). CDR3 size: 15 residues. As DNA, the CDR3 is TGTGCCAGCAGTTTTTCCGTCCGAGGGTTAGATACGCAGTATTTT. This translates into CASSFSVRGLDTQYF.

The chain joins TRBV3-1 (or the pseudogene TRBV3-2) to TRBJ2-5; D unresolved. Germline CDR1 is LGHDT and CDR2 is YNNKEL (reference sequence). The CDR3 contains 12 residues. V gave up 0 bases and J gave up 5 bases, with 4 bases separating them. CDR3 in DNA: TGTGCCAGCAGCCAAGAGGGCGAGACCCAGTACTTC. Amino acids: CASSQEGETQYF.

The V call is TRBV19, the J call TRBJ1-2, with D hard to call. V lost 7 bases to trimming and J lost 8 bases, with 11 bases between them. The germline V gene has CDR1 LNHDA and CDR2 SQIVND (reference sequence). This CDR3 has 11 residues. The CDR3 loop is CASNQREGYTF. The CDR3 region has the DNA TGTGCCAGTAATCAAAGGGAGGGCTACACCTTC.

The chain uses TRBV9 and TRBJ2-1, with 8 positions matching TRBD1. Losses at the gene ends were 4 bases for V and 10 bases for J; bases not matched to a gene: 4. From germline, CDR1 is SGDLS and CDR2 YYNGEE. The CDR3 loop spans 12 amino acids. The CDR3 bases are TGTGCCAGCAGCACGCAGGGGGCAGAGCAGTTCTTC. It yields the protein CASSTQGAEQFF.

The chain combines TRBV7-2 with TRBJ1-2, with D unresolved. The V and J ends lost 5 bases and 5 bases respectively, with 15 bases between them. Germline loops: CDR1 SGHTA, CDR2 FQGNSA. The CDR3 covers 14 residues. The CDR3 loop reads CASSRGSDNYGYTF. The CDR3 DNA reads TGTGCCAGCAGCCGGGGATCCGACAATTATGGCTACACCTTC.

The chain joins TRBV5-1 to TRBJ1-1, with 9 positions matching TRBD1. The CDR3 covers 16 residues. V was clipped by 6 bases and J by 0 bases; unmatched bases: 9. Germline V lookup: CDR1 SGHRS, CDR2 YFSETQ. CDR3 amino acids: CASNLTGGGMNTEAFF. CDR3 coding DNA: TGCGCCAGCAACTTAACAGGGGGCGGGATGAACACTGAAGCTTTCTTT.

The chain joins TRBV20-1 to TRBJ2-5; D gene unclear. Germline V gene data show CDR1 as DFQATT and CDR2 as SNEGSKA (reference sequence). The CDR3 is made up of 11 amino acids. V was pared by 0 bases and J by 7 bases, with 6 bases between. The CDR3 DNA reads as TGCAGTGCTAGAGATCCAATGACCCAGTACTTC. This encodes CSARDPMTQYF.

This chain joins TRBV6-2 or TRBV6-3 and TRBJ1-1, with a possible D match to TRBD1 (6 bases). V gave up 0 bases and J gave up 1 base, with 18 bases separating them. The CDR3 has 18 residues. CDR1 and CDR2 from the germline V gene are MNHEY and SVGEGT. The CDR3 here is CASSYSPGQSLWNTEAFF. CDR3 sequence (DNA): TGTGCCAGCAGTTACTCGCCTGGACAGTCGCTTTGGAACACTGAAGCTTTCTTT.

The chain is built from TRBV5-5 and TRBJ1-2; D is undetermined. Germline CDR1 SGHKS, CDR2 YYEKEE (reference sequence). The germline V and J ends were trimmed by 0 bases and 4 bases, with 13 bases remaining between them. This CDR3 has 15 amino acids. As DNA, the CDR3 is TGTGCCAGCAGCTTGGTTTATCCCCGTAGCTATGGCTACACCTTC. Amino acids: CASSLVYPRSYGYTF.

This clone appeared once. The chain carries TRBV7-2 and TRBJ2-7; 7 bases fit TRBD1. Germline values: CDR1 SGHTA, CDR2 FQGNSA. The CDR3 runs 15 residues. J gave up 4 bases and V 4 bases, and 10 bases lay outside the gene matches. In DNA form, the CDR3 reads TGTGCCAGCAGCTACGGACAGGTAGCGCTTTACGAGCAGTACTTC. Translation: CASSYGQVALYEQYF.